What follows is one T cell receptor beta chain and its context. The antigen remains undetermined. The record originates from a study of CD8 T cells in ankylosing spondylitis. General study results and limits: Some motif variants were previously reported in reactive arthritis synovial fluid and blood. Seven to nine highly homologous variants formed a TCR beta motif that appeared characteristic of ankylosing spondylitis blood.

The CDR3 has 16 amino acids. MiXCR, run by TCRdb on the 5' RACE reads, gives a single entry per CDR3 protein. The sample has hundreds of thousands of distinct CDR3 sequences; roughly 17% are singletons. The sample taken for sequencing was blood, either unsorted or a sorted T cell fraction (not recorded which). This receptor was taken from a male donor with ankylosing spondylitis. The chain is built from TRBV12-1 and TRBJ2-3; TRBD2, the D gene given by the table, was not confirmed from the DNA. TRBV12-1 is a pseudogene segment. CDR3 sequence reads: CASSPWAGGGTDTQYF. CDR3 nucleotides: TGTGCCAGCAGCCCCTGGGCGGGAGGGGGCACAGATACGCAGTATTTT.